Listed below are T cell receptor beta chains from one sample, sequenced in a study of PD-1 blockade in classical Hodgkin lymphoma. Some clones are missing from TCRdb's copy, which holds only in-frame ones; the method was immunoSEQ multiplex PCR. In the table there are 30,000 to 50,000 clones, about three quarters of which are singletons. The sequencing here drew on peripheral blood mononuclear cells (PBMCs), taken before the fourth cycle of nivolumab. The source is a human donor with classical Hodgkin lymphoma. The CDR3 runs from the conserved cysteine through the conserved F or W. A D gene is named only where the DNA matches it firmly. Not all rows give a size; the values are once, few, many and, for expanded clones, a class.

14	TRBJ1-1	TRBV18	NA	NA	TGTGCCAGCTCACCAGGTAGCATGAACACTGAAGCTTTCTTT	CASSPGSMNTEAFF
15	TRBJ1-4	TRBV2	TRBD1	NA	TGTGCCAGCCGTCGTGAAGGGGGCACTAATGAAAAACTGTTTTTT	CASRREGGTNEKLFF
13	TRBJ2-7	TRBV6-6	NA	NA	TGTGCCAGCAGTCCGCGACCTACTGGCGAGCAGTACTTC	CASSPRPTGEQYF
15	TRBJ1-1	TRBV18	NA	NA	TGTGCCAGCTCACCAATTCGGAAATCGGACACTGAAGCTTTCTTT	CASSPIRKSDTEAFF
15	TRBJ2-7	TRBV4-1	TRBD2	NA	TGCGCCAGCAGCCAACTGGCGGGGGGATACTACGAGCAGTACTTC	CASSQLAGGYYEQYF
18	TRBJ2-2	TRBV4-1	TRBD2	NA	TGCGCCAGCAGCCAAGACCCTAGCGGGGGGGCTAACACCGGGGAGCTGTTTTTT	CASSQDPSGGANTGELFF
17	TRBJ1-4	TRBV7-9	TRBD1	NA	TGTGCCAGCAGCTTAGGCCGATCAGGACAGGGTAATGAAAAACTGTTTTTT	CASSLGRSGQGNEKLFF
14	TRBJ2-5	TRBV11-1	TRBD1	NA	TGTGCCAGCACTACCCGGACAGGTCCAGAGACCCAGTACTTC	CASTTRTGPETQYF
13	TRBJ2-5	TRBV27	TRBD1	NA	TGTGCCAGCAGTTGGGAACAGGGGGAGACCCAGTACTTC	CASSWEQGETQYF
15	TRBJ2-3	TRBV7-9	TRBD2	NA	TGTGCCAGCAGACTTAGCGGGGGGTACACAGATACGCAGTATTTT	CASRLSGGYTDTQYF
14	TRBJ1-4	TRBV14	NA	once	TGTGCCAGCAGCCAAGTTGGCTCTGGGGAAAAACTGTTTTTT	CASSQVGSGEKLFF
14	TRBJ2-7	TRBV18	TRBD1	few	TGTGCCAGCTCACCAGGGACAGGGAACTACGAGCAGTACTTC	CASSPGTGNYEQYF
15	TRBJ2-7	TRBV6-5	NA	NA	TGTGCCAGCAGTTCCCAATCCCGGGGCTCCTACGAGCAGTACTTC	CASSSQSRGSYEQYF
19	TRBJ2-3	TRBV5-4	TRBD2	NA	TGTGCCAGCAGCAGACCGGGACTAGCGGGGGGAGCGGGCGGGGATACGCAGTATTTT	CASSRPGLAGGAGGDTQYF
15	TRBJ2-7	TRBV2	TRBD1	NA	TGTGCCAGCAGTGAAACCGGACAGGGGACGCACGAGCAGTACTTC	CASSETGQGTHEQYF
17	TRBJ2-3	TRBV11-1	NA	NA	TGTGCCAGCAGCTTATTAGGTATTGGACAGAGCACAGATACGCAGTATTTT	CASSLLGIGQSTDTQYF
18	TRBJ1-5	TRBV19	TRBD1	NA	TGTGCCACCCTAGCATATGGCGGCAGGGGGGCCGGACCTCCGCCCCAGCATTTT	CATLAYGGRGAGPPPQHF
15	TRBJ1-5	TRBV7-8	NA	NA	TGTGCCAGCAGCTTAGAGGCGGGGGAAGATCAGCCCCAGCATTTT	CASSLEAGEDQPQHF
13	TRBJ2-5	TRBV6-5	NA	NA	TGTGCCAGCAGTTACAGGCGAGGGGAGACCCAGTACTTC	CASSYRRGETQYF
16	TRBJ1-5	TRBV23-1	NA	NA	TGCGCCAGCAGTCAGTCTCCAGGTCTTAGCAATCAGCCCCAGCATTTT	CASSQSPGLSNQPQHF
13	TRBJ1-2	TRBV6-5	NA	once	TGTGCCACCGAAAAGGGGTACAACTATGGCTACACCTTC	CATEKGYNYGYTF
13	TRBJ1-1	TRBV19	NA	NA	TGTGCCAGTAGTATAGATCGCGACACTGAAGCTTTCTTT	CASSIDRDTEAFF
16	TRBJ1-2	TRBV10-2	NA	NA	TGCGCCAGCAGTGAGTCCCTCGGGGCCGGGAGGGAACGCTACACCTTC	CASSESLGAGRERYTF
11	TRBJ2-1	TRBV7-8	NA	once	TGTGCCAGCAGCTTGACACTTTTGCAGTTCTTC	CASSLTLLQFF
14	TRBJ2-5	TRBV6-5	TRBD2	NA	TGTGCCAGCAGACTGCCGGGAGGTCGGGAAGAGCAGTACTTC	CASRLPGGREEQYF
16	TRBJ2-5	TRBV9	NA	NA	TGTGCCAGCAGCGTAGCCTCCGCTCGTCGGGAGGAGACCCAGTACTTC	CASSVASARREETQYF
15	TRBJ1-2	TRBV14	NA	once	TGTGCCAGCAGCCACACGACGGACCTTAACTATGGCTACACCTTC	CASSHTTDLNYGYTF
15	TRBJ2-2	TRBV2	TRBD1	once	TGTGCCAGCACTAGACAGGGGGCGGACACCGGGGAGCTGTTTTTT	CASTRQGADTGELFF
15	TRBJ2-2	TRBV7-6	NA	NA	TGTGCCAGCAGCTTCTCCAGGGGTGTCACCGGGGAGCTGTTTTTT	CASSFSRGVTGELFF